These 10 T cell receptor beta chains were sequenced from one sample in a study of cytomegalovirus exposure and HLA in healthy donors. The study ran its PCR with 60 Vbeta and 13 Jbeta primers. Data came from immunoSEQ multiplex PCR; TCRdb stores just in-frame clones and leaves some out. The table lists around 140,000 clones, 60% to 80% of them singletons. Material: PBMCs. The source of these receptors is a woman in her sixties in good health and CMV-seronegative.

This rearrangement joins TRBV27 to TRBJ2-1; 7 bases are a match to TRBD2. Germline assignment: CDR1 MNHEY and CDR2 SMNVEV (reference sequence). The CDR3 consists of 17 residues. The V gene end was trimmed by 4 bases and the J gene end by 2 bases; junction bases not matched to a gene: 11. The CDR3 DNA sequence: TGTGCCAGCAGTTCGCCCCGCGGGAGTAAAGCCTACAATGAGCAGTTCTTC. It encodes CASSSPRGSKAYNEQFF.

The chain uses TRBV19 and TRBJ2-5; 8 positions agree with TRBD2. The CDR3 is 17 residues long. CDR1 LNHDA and CDR2 SQIVND come from the germline V gene (reference sequence). With 3 bases clipped from V and 4 bases from J, the junction kept 13 bases outside the gene matches. CDR3 sequence: CASSIPLPGGSRETQYF. The DNA for the CDR3 is TGTGCCAGTAGTATCCCCCTGCCGGGAGGGTCCCGAGAGACCCAGTACTTC. The full variable domain, completed using reference TRBV19 and TRBJ2-5, is DGGITQSPKYLFRKEGQNVTLSCEQNLNHDAMYWYRQDPGQGLRLIYYSQIVNDFQKGDIAEGYSVSREKKESFPLTVTSAQKNPTAFYLCASSIPLPGGSRETQYFGPGTRLLVL.

CDR3 residues: CASSPHVRGDEQFF. The DNA for the CDR3 is TGTGCCAGCAGTCCCCATGTTAGAGGTGATGAGCAGTTCTTC. V gene TRBV2 combines with J gene TRBJ2-1, with D hard to call. This CDR3 region has 14 residues. V lost 5 bases and J lost 8, with 16 bases in between. Germline V gene data show CDR1 as SNHLY and CDR2 as FYNNEI.

The V and J genes are TRBV28 and TRBJ1-1; D possibly corresponds to TRBD1 (5 bases). CDR1 is MDHEN, CDR2 SYDVKM, per germline. The CDR3 sequence is 15 residues long. Trimming removed 3 bases from V and 2 bases from J, with 13 bases in between. The CDR3 loop is CASSFGTGGNTEAFF. The CDR3 nucleotides read TGTGCCAGCAGTTTCGGAACGGGGGGAAACACTGAAGCTTTCTTT. The variable domain in full, completed from reference TRBV28 and TRBJ1-1, reads DVKVTQSSRYLVKRTGEKVFLECVQDMDHENMFWYRQDPGLGLRLIYFSYDVKMKEKGDIPEGYSVSREKKERFSLILESASTNQTSMYLCASSFGTGGNTEAFFGQGTRLTVV.

The chain employs TRBV11-2 and TRBJ2-1; TRBD1 is a possible D gene (6 bases). Germline V gives CDR1 SGHAT, CDR2 FQNNGV. This CDR3 spans 15 amino acids. The germline V and J ends were trimmed by 5 bases and 6 bases, with 17 bases remaining between them. CDR3 loop: CASSGEHRVGNEQFF. CDR3 sequence (DNA): TGTGCCAGCAGCGGAGAGCACAGGGTGGGCAATGAGCAGTTCTTC.

This clone was observed a few times. Different DNA sequences within this sample yield the same CDR3. This CDR3 reads CSVVGGGSSYEQYF. In nucleotides, the CDR3 is TGCAGCGTTGTGGGGGGAGGGAGCTCCTACGAGCAGTACTTC. This sequence joins TRBV29-1 and TRBJ2-7, with 7 bases lining up with TRBD2. V gave up 4 bases and J gave up 0 bases; unmatched junction bases: 6. This CDR3 is built from 14 residues. Germline V gene lookup returns CDR1 SQVTM and CDR2 ANQGSEA.

This chain links TRBV5-1 with TRBJ1-5; D uncertain. Trimming left V 0 bases short and J 3 bases short, with 4 bases between. The CDR3 sequence is 13 residues long. Germline V lookup: CDR1 SGHRS, CDR2 YFSETQ. The CDR3 region is CASSLGLNQPQHF. DNA of the CDR3: TGCGCCAGCAGCTTGGGTCTCAATCAGCCCCAGCATTTT.

The chain has TRBV11-1 and TRBJ2-1; TRBD2 matches 8 bases. Germline trimming cut 0 bases from V and 0 bases from J; bases unmatched to any gene: 4. CDR3 length: 17 residues. CDR1 SGHAT and CDR2 FQDESV come from the germline V gene (reference sequence). CDR3 coding DNA: TGTGCCAGCAGCTTAGCTAGCGGGAATCCCTCCTACAATGAGCAGTTCTTC. Protein: CASSLASGNPSYNEQFF.

This sequence joins TRBV9 and TRBJ2-3, with D hard to call. The ends were cut back, 0 bases at V and 4 bases at J, with 15 bases in the middle. CDR3 length: 16 amino acids. The V gene's germline CDR1 is SGDLS and CDR2 YYNGEE. The CDR3 region is CASSVGQGTIPDTQYF. The CDR3 DNA is TGTGCCAGCAGCGTAGGACAAGGCACCATACCAGATACGCAGTATTTT.

This CDR3 reads CASSVGAGGNTEAFF. The DNA of the CDR3 is TGTGCCAGCAGCGTAGGCGCAGGGGGAAACACTGAAGCTTTCTTT. V usage is TRBV9 and J usage is TRBJ1-1; 7 bases are shared with TRBD1. CDR1 and CDR2 from the germline V gene are SGDLS and YYNGEE. The CDR3 runs to 15 residues. The V and J ends lost 0 bases and 2 bases, in that order; junction bases with no gene match: 4.